A selection of T cell receptor beta chains follows, all from one sample in a study of T-cell memory formation after mild COVID-19. Using its own MiXCR run on the 5' RACE reads, TCRdb lists one record per CDR3 protein. Here the sample spans fewer than 500,000 distinct CDR3 sequences, around a quarter being singletons. The specimen was PBMCs or a T cell subset sorted from them (not recorded which). The receptors originated from an adult woman who had mild COVID-19 (a few samples of this study predate the infection). Cell type and time point are not known. Both conserved end residues are trimmed from each CDR3.

j_gene,v_gene,CDR3aa
TRBJ2-5,TRBV15,ATSIPSGTQY
TRBJ2-5,TRBV7-2,ASSRKAGGQETQY
TRBJ1-5,TRBV12-3/TRBV12-4,ASSLSAGSISNQPQH
TRBJ2-5,TRBV25-1,ASSDAAARRETQY
TRBJ1-5,TRBV6-2/TRBV6-3,ASSAQLYSNQPQH
TRBJ1-3,TRBV20-1,SAKRLQGRNTIY
TRBJ2-1,TRBV20-1,SARAVGGGVFEF
TRBJ2-3,TRBV6-2/TRBV6-3,ASRDGQVGTDTQY
TRBJ2-7,TRBV20-1,SAKTGLHYEQY
TRBJ2-4,TRBV5-1,ASSLDNQNIQY
TRBJ2-7,TRBV20-1,SAGLASYEQY
TRBJ2-3,TRBV21-1,ASSKVGGVPDTQY
TRBJ2-7,TRBV4-2,ASSQDPGLAGAEQY
TRBJ1-5,TRBV7-8,ASSLASLSNQPQH
TRBJ2-3,TRBV28,ASSFRGRVPDTQY
TRBJ1-2,TRBV6-6,ASSYTQGTYGYT
TRBJ2-5,TRBV5-6,ASSPSGLAGRGETQY
TRBJ2-1,TRBV7-2,ASSLGGGGRTYSSSYNEQF
TRBJ2-7,TRBV5-1,ASSRGDNSYEQY
TRBJ2-5,TRBV20-1,SAWLTGDETQY
TRBJ2-7,TRBV6-5,ASSARSTVYEQY
TRBJ1-2,TRBV15,ATSRGEGGYGYT
TRBJ2-3,TRBV7-9,ASSLEPPTDTQY
TRBJ2-3,TRBV5-1,ASSFKGSTDTQY
TRBJ2-7,TRBV5-1,ASSLDGHYEQY
TRBJ2-7,TRBV7-6,ASSLRIQGGLYEQY
TRBJ1-6,TRBV5-5,ASSFGDRPYNSPLH
TRBJ1-5,TRBV19,ASSSAPRGTQPQH
TRBJ1-2,TRBV20-1,SASRGYT
TRBJ2-2,TRBV6-6,ASSYSRGANTGELF
TRBJ2-1,TRBV23-1,ASIEERANNEQF
TRBJ2-1,TRBV9,ASKPSEGLAEQF
TRBJ1-1,TRBV24-1,ATAHGTANTEAF
TRBJ2-3,TRBV12-3/TRBV12-4,ASGLAASTDTQY
TRBJ1-2,TRBV29-1,SAGQGRGLGYT
TRBJ2-5,TRBV12-3/TRBV12-4,ASSFSRETYQETQY
TRBJ2-3,TRBV10-3,AISLQGVTDTQY
TRBJ2-2,TRBV10-3,AIGSGPTTGELF
TRBJ2-1,TRBV11-2,ASSLSSDEQF
TRBJ2-7,TRBV11-3,ASSTGHPYEQY
TRBJ1-1,TRBV5-6,ASSLGPGAANTEAF
TRBJ1-1,TRBV12-3/TRBV12-4,ASSLLGGGGLNTEAF
TRBJ2-3,TRBV2,ASSDGTYTDTQY
TRBJ2-7,TRBV30,AWSVRGYEQY
TRBJ2-7,TRBV6-5,ASSYSRGGVSYEQY
TRBJ1-2,TRBV6-1,ASSEVQGYYGYT
TRBJ1-1,TRBV6-6,ASSYGAPNTEAF
TRBJ2-7,TRBV25-1,ASSPRPGPSSYEQY
TRBJ1-6,TRBV7-9,ASSGDRDGGSPLH
TRBJ2-3,TRBV5-1,ASSQRGGLGNTDTQY
TRBJ2-5,TRBV4-3,ASSQEGSGTVRGKTQY
TRBJ2-1,TRBV7-2,ASSPQWTTSEQF
TRBJ1-2,TRBV10-3,AISDPGGDGYT